The rows below give T cell receptor beta chains drawn from one sample of a study of blood T cell repertoires in COVID-19. Clones were read by immunoSEQ multiplex PCR, and TCRdb kept only the in-frame ones, dropping some. The data show over 50,000 clones, approximately 77% seen once. The material sequenced was peripheral blood. These TCRs come from a woman in her 70s with COVID-19, enrolled during active disease. Both conserved end residues are part of each CDR3.

TRBJ1-2,TRBV6-5,CASSYSMSGETGYTF
TRBJ2-2,TRBV7-8,CASRHRTSGGSNTGELFF
TRBJ2-2,TRBV29-1,CSVEGLVAGELFF
TRBJ1-3,TRBV27,CASRDRGLGGNTIYF
TRBJ2-6,TRBV6-2/TRBV6-3,CASSFYSGANVLTF
TRBJ1-5,TRBV12-5,CASGFSGVSNQPQHF
TRBJ1-1,TRBV2,CASSDEVSTEAFF
TRBJ1-1,TRBV4-1,CASSQDGEDGQGTEAFF
TRBJ1-4,TRBV11-3,CASSLVGGADHEKLFF
TRBJ1-1,TRBV6-5,CASLTYTEAFF
TRBJ2-5,TRBV18,CASSPGTGQETQYF
TRBJ2-5,TRBV5-1,CASSRRTGELQETQYF
TRBJ1-1,TRBV6-5,CASSTVNTEAFF
TRBJ2-1,TRBV6-2/TRBV6-3,CASSYHAGGSGGYNEQFF
TRBJ2-2,TRBV7-9,CASSLVNRGSAGELFF
TRBJ1-6,TRBV9,CASSVAGNDGPLHF
TRBJ1-5,TRBV4-3,CASSQDVWAKSQPQHF
TRBJ1-2,TRBV4-3,CASSQDQVRSYGYTF
TRBJ1-1,TRBV24-1,CATRERAYTEAFF
TRBJ1-2,TRBV12-3/TRBV12-4,CASRQQGSYGYTF
TRBJ2-5,TRBV2,CASSRSRASGGGPQYF
TRBJ1-5,TRBV3-1/TRBV3-2,CASSQGAGNNQPQHF
TRBJ2-4,TRBV15,CATSSDSGTSGALGIQYF
TRBJ1-5,TRBV18,CASSPATTGGNQPQHF
TRBJ1-2,TRBV27,CASSLSGLSNYGYTF
TRBJ2-7,TRBV9,CASSPRGGLAMNEQYF
TRBJ2-5,TRBV3-1/TRBV3-2,CASSALAGGGETQYF
TRBJ1-1,TRBV7-3,CASSLHRDTEAFF
TRBJ2-1,TRBV19,CASSIGASGRVREQFF
TRBJ1-2,TRBV9,CASSGRQGQGYGYTF
TRBJ1-5,TRBV2,CASSPLRDRGHQPQHF
TRBJ2-2,TRBV18,CASSPTGMNTGELFF
TRBJ1-4,TRBV6-1,CASSEGLGPAAREKLFF
TRBJ2-1,TRBV6-6,CASSYSKGASDNEQFF
TRBJ2-7,TRBV6-1,CASSVLSSYEQYF
TRBJ1-2,TRBV19,CASSKLDGGYGYTF
TRBJ1-2,TRBV28,CASSLSVDRLSIGYGYTF
TRBJ2-2,TRBV7-5,CARSHRQRNTGELFF
TRBJ1-5,TRBV19,CATREQGVINQPQHF
TRBJ2-6,TRBV3-1/TRBV3-2,CASSQDFSGGTSGANVLTF
TRBJ2-7,TRBV4-1,CASSQGVTVRHEQYF
TRBJ1-6,TRBV7-8,CASSLEEGRHNSPLHF
TRBJ1-2,TRBV6-6,CASTDPAGYGYTF
TRBJ2-3,TRBV7-9,CASSLTGKREGLDTQYF
TRBJ2-7,TRBV6-5,CASSYSGALSSYEQYF
TRBJ1-5,TRBV6-5,CASRRTGFGNQPQHF
TRBJ1-2,TRBV5-4,CASSPGLNLNYGYTF
TRBJ2-3,TRBV29-1,CSVEQGTSTDTQYF
TRBJ1-1,TRBV19,CASSMFPSGGTEAFF
TRBJ1-1,TRBV6-5,CASSTGNTEAFF
TRBJ2-5,TRBV29-1,CSVDSTSQETQYF
TRBJ2-3,TRBV7-8,CASSLAGTRGADTQYF
TRBJ1-3,TRBV9,CASSQASGNTIYF
TRBJ1-3,TRBV27,CASSPHIGNTIYF
TRBJ2-5,TRBV5-6,CASSLGAGETQYF
TRBJ1-2,TRBV5-5,CASSARDRGYGYTF
TRBJ1-5,TRBV19,CASSKFGTGIGLNQPQHF